This T cell receptor (beta chain) was sequenced in a study of vaccination and CD4 T cells after COVID-19. Across the study: Following dose two, a median about 72 days (range 14 to 241) passed before post-vaccine samples were taken. Cellular stimulation was performed using overlapping spike peptides derived from SARS-CoV-2, HCoV-NL63, HCoV-OC43 and HCoV-229E.

On this clonotype itself: Its antigen is unknown.

Treatment: roughly 11-day PBMC culture with coronavirus spike peptide pools or control peptides (ViraFEST assay). Findings of the study overall: Analysis of convalescent patients found that 304 of 307 vaccine-specific clones were spike mono-reactive.

An Oncomine TCR Beta short-read assay was used to sequence the DNA from cultured CD4+ T cells. MiXCR, applied by TCRdb to the PCR reads, yields one record per CDR3 protein. The sample includes 9,500 or so distinct CDR3 sequences, 26% of them seen just once. V lost 7 bases and J lost 7; bases outside the gene matches: 14. Germline-derived CDR1 and CDR2 are LNHDA and SQIVND (reference sequence). There are 16 residues in the CDR3. The V and J genes are TRBV19 and TRBJ1-5; 9 nucleotides line up with TRBD1. The TCR sequence derives from a human donor who received a COVID-19 vaccine. The sequences come from CD4+ T cells from blood, cultured in vitro, collected before SARS-CoV-2 vaccination. The CDR3 spells CASIKLGDRERQPQHF. CDR3 DNA sequence: TGTGCCAGTATCAAATTGGGGGACAGGGAGCGGCAGCCCCAGCATTTT. Using reference TRBV19 and TRBJ1-5 for the parts outside the CDR3, the full variable domain is DGGITQSPKYLFRKEGQNVTLSCEQNLNHDAMYWYRQDPGQGLRLIYYSQIVNDFQKGDIAEGYSVSREKKESFPLTVTSAQKNPTAFYLCASIKLGDRERQPQHFGDGTRLSIL.